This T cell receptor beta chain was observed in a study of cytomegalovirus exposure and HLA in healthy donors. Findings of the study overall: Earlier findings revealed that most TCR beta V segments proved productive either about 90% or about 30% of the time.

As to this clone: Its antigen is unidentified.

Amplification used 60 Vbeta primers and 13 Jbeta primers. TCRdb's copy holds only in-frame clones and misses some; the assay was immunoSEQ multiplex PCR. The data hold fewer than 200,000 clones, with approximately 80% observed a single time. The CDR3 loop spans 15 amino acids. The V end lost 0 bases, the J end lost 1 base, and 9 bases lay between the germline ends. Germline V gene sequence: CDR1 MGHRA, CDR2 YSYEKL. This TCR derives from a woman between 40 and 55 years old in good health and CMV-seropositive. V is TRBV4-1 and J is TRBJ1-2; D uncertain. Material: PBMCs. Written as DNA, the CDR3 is TGCGCCAGCAGCCAAGAAAGGCAGGTTAACTATGGCTACACCTTC. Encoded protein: CASSQERQVNYGYTF.